A single TCR beta chain is shown here with its context. Its target is unknown. Assay used: immunoSEQ multiplex PCR; TCRdb lists only in-frame clones, some missing. The sample lists approximately 130,000 clones; approximately 85% were seen once. This sample stems from a study of T cell responses to AZD1222 COVID-19 vaccine. Whole-study findings and limits: The donor cohort was predominantly white British with a female majority, and clonal diversity may have been underestimated.

The CDR3 is made up of 15 amino acids. Germline CDR1 LNHDA, CDR2 SQIVND (reference sequence). The junction had 7 bases not matched to a gene; V was cut back by 6 bases and J by 4 bases. V and J are TRBV19 and TRBJ1-2, with 11 bases matching TRBD1. This receptor was taken from an adult who received the MenACWY meningococcal vaccine as a control. The sequencing used peripheral blood, collected 28 days after the second dose of the MenACWY control vaccine. Written as DNA, the CDR3 is TGTGCCAGTAGCACCGGGACAGGGGGTTTCTATGGCTACACCTTC. This codes for CASSTGTGGFYGYTF.